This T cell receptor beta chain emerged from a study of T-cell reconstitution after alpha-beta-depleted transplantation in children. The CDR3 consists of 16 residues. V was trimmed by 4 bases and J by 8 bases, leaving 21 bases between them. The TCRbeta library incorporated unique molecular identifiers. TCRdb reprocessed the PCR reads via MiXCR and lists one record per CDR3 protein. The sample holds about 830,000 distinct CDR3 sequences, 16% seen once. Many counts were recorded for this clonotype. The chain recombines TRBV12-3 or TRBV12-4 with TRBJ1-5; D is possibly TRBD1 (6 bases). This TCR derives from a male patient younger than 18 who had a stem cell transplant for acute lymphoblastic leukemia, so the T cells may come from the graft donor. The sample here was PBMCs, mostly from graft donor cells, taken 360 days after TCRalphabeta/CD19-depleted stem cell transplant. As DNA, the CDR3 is TGTGCCAGCAGTTCCCACAGGGAAAATGTTCGAGAGCCCCAGCATTTT. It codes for CASSSHRENVREPQHF.